This T cell receptor (beta chain) was retrieved from a study of cytomegalovirus exposure and HLA in healthy donors. TCRdb's table, derived via immunoSEQ multiplex PCR, lists solely in-frame clones and lacks some. The repertoire holds around 300,000 clones, 85% to 90% seen once, with around 0.92% in the top ten. Germline CDR1 reads SEHNR; CDR2 reads FQNEAQ (reference sequence). V lost 4 bases, J lost 4 bases, and 10 bases lay in between. The CDR3 spans 14 residues. This clonotype was obtained from a woman between 18 and 29 years old in good health and CMV-seronegative. The rearrangement links TRBV7-9 to TRBJ2-2; D is uncertain. The sequenced sample consisted of PBMCs. The DNA for the CDR3 is TGTGCCAGCAGCTACCTCTCCGGCACCGGGGAGCTGTTTTTT. This sequence encodes CASSYLSGTGELFF. The entire variable domain, with the rest obtained from reference TRBV7-9 and TRBJ2-2, is as follows: DTGVSQNPRHKITKRGQNVTFRCDPISEHNRLYWYRQTLGQGPEFLTYFQNEAQLEKSRLLSDRFSAERPKGSFSTLEIQRTEQGDSAMYLCASSYLSGTGELFFGEGSRLTVL.